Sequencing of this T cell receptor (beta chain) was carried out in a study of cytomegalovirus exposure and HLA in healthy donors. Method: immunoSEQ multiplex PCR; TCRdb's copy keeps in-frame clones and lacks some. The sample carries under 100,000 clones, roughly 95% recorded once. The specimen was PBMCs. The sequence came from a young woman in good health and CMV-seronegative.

CDR3: CSGRQGSYEQYF. In DNA, the CDR3 is TGCAGCGGGAGACAGGGATCCTACGAGCAGTACTTC. This chain connects TRBV29-1 to TRBJ2-7, with 7 bases lining up with TRBD1. The CDR3 loop spans 12 amino acids. V was clipped by 7 bases and J by 1 base; unmatched bases: 4. CDR1 and CDR2 from the germline V gene are SQVTM and ANQGSEA.